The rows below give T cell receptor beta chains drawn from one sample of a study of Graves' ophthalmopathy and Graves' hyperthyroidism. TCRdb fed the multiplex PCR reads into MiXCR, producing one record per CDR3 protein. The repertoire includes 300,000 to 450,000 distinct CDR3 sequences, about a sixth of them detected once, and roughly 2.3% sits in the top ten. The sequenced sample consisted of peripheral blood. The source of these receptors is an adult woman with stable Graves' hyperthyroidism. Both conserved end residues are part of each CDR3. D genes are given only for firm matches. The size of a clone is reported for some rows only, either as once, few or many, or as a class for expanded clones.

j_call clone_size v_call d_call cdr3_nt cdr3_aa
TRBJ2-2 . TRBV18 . TGTGCCAGCTCACCTTTCAGTGGAGACGCCACCGGGGAGCTGTTTTTT CASSPFSGDATGELFF
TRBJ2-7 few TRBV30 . TGTGCCTGGAGTGTAATCGGGGACACCTACGAGCAGTACTTC CAWSVIGDTYEQYF
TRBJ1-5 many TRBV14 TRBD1 TGTGCCAGCAGCCAAGGATCCGGGACAGTGGAAGGACCCCAGCATTTT CASSQGSGTVEGPQHF
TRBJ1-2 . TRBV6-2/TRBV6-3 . TGTGCCAGCAGTGAATACAGTAACTATGGCTACACCTTC CASSEYSNYGYTF
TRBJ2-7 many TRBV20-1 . TGCAGTGCTAGAGGGGCCCCAGGGAGGTACGAGCAGTACTTC CSARGAPGRYEQYF
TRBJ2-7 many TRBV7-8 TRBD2 TGTGCCAGCAGCTTAGCCAAGACTAGCGGGAGTTACGAGCAGTACTTC CASSLAKTSGSYEQYF
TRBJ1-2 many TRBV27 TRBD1 TGTGCCAGCAGTGCAGACAGGGGGGGGGGTTATGGCTACACCTTC CASSADRGGGYGYTF
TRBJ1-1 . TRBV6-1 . TGTGCCAGCAGAACCGGCCCCAACACTGAAGCTTTCTTT CASRTGPNTEAFF
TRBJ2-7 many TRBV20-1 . TGCAGTGCTTCCAGGCTGAGCTTCTACGAGCAGTACTTC CSASRLSFYEQYF
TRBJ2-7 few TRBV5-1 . TGCGCCAGCAGCTTGGGACACGGGCCCTACGAGCAGTACTTC CASSLGHGPYEQYF
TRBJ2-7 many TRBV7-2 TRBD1 TGTGCCAGCAGCTGGACGACAGGGGCGAGTACCTACGAGCAGTACTTC CASSWTTGASTYEQYF
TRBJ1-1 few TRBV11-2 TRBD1 TGTGCCAGCAGGGGTACAGGGGTTGTGGTGAACACTGAAGCTTTCTTT CASRGTGVVVNTEAFF
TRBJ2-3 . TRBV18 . TGTGCCAGCTCACCTAGCGGACTCACGAATACGCAGTATTTT CASSPSGLTNTQYF
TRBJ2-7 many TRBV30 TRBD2 TGTGCCTTCGGGACTAGCTTTTACGAGCAGTACTTC CAFGTSFYEQYF
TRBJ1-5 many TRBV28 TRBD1 TGTGCCAGCAGTTTCTTCGGGACAGGGGGCTGGTATAGCAATCAGCCCCAGCATTTT CASSFFGTGGWYSNQPQHF
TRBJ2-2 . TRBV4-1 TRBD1 TGCGCCAGCAGCCCCGGCGCAGGGGGATCGGGCGGGGAGCTGTTTTTT CASSPGAGGSGGELFF
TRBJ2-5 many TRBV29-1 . TGCAGCGCGGGGAGCACAAAGGTAGAGACCCAGTACTTC CSAGSTKVETQYF
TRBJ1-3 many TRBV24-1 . TGTGCCACCAGTGATGGGCACGGTAACACCATATATTTT CATSDGHGNTIYF
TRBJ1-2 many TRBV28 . TGTGCCAGCCTGAGCGAGAGTTCGGACTATGGCTACACCTTC CASLSESSDYGYTF
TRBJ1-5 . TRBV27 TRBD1 TGTGCCAGCAATCCGACAGGGGGGGAAGTTCAGCCCCAGCATTTT CASNPTGGEVQPQHF
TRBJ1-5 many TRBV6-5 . TGTGCCAGCAGGGCAGGGGCCCATCAGCCCCAGCATTTT CASRAGAHQPQHF
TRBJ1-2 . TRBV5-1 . TGCGCCAGCATGTGGAGATCCGAGGCTATAACCTTC CASMWRSEAITF
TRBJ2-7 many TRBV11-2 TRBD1 TGTGCCAGCAGCGCCGATTTCACAAGCGGGACAGGGACCAATTTC CASSADFTSGTGTNF
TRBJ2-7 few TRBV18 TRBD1 TGTGCCAGCTCCGACGCCTGGACAGGGATAACCTACGAGCAGTACTTC CASSDAWTGITYEQYF
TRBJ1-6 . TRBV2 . TGTGCCAGCAGTGAAGAGATGGGGGCCCCACCCCTCCACTTT CASSEEMGAPPLHF
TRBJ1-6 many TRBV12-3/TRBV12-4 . TGTGCCAGCAGTCCAATATCAGCTGACAGAATAGATTCACCCCTCCACTTT CASSPISADRIDSPLHF
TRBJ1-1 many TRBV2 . TGTGCCAGCAGCCGTCGAGGGGTCGAAGCTTTCTTT CASSRRGVEAFF
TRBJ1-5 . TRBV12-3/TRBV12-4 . TGTGCCAGCAGTTTTAGCGGGATTACCCAGCCCCAGCATTTT CASSFSGITQPQHF
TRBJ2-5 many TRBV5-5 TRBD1 TGTGCCAGCAGCTTGAGGGCAGGGGGCGCGTCAGAGACCCAGTACTTC CASSLRAGGASETQYF
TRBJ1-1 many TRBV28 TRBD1 TGTGCCAGCAGCGGAACCCGGGACAGGTTGAACACTGAAGCTTTCTTT CASSGTRDRLNTEAFF
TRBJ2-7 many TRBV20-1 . TGCAGTGCTAGAGGCAGGGAAAATTCCTACGAGCAGTACTTC CSARGRENSYEQYF
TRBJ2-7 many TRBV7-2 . TGTGCCAGCAGCTTTAGGCACCTCGGCATCTACGAGCAGTACTTC CASSFRHLGIYEQYF
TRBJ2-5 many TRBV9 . TGTGCCAGCAGCGTAGGAGGCCTGGAGACCCAGTACTTC CASSVGGLETQYF
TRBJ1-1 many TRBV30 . TGTGCCTGGAGTGTGCGGGGGAGGGACACTGAAGCTTTCTTT CAWSVRGRDTEAFF
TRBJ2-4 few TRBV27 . TGTGCCAGCAGTACAAACTCCGGAGCCAAAAACATTAAGTACTTC CASSTNSGAKNIKYF
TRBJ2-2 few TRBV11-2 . TGTGCCAGCAGCGAAGCGGCAGGGACCGGGGAGCTGTTTTTT CASSEAAGTGELFF
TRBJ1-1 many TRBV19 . TGTGCCAGTAGTCTACGGGGGGCACTAATGTTGAACACTGAAGCTTTCTTT CASSLRGALMLNTEAFF
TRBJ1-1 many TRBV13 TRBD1 TGTGCCAGCAGCTCGGACAGGTTCGAACCTATGAACACTGAAGCTTTCTTT CASSSDRFEPMNTEAFF
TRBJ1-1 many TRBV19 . TGTGCCAGTAGTATATGGGGAAGGGCCCTAATGAACACTGAAGCTTTCTTT CASSIWGRALMNTEAFF
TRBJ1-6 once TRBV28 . TGTGCCATCAGTTATCGGGTCTTACAAGATTCACCCCTCCACTTT CAISYRVLQDSPLHF
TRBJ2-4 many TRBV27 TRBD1 TGTGCCAGCAGCCCGCGCCGGGACAGCTCGTACATTCAGTACTTC CASSPRRDSSYIQYF
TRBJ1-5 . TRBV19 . TGTGCCAGTAGTATGGTCCGGGTAGTCGAGGGGCAGCCCCAGCATTTT CASSMVRVVEGQPQHF
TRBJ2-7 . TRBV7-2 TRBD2 TGTGCCAGCAGCCCCCAAGCGGGATCACTAGGCGAGCAGTACTTC CASSPQAGSLGEQYF
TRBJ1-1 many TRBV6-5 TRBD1 TGTGCCAGCAGTTACTCAGGGGGCTCCACTGAAGCTTTCTTT CASSYSGGSTEAFF
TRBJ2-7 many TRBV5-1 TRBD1 TGCGCCAGCAGCAGCTGGGACAGGGTCAACGAGCAGTACTTC CASSSWDRVNEQYF
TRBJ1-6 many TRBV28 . TGTGCCAGCAGTCCCCTGGACAGCAGAAATTCACCCCCCCACTTT CASSPLDSRNSPPHF
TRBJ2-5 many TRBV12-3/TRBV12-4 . TGTGCCAGCAGTGAGGACACACTCGGGGAGACCCAGTACTTC CASSEDTLGETQYF